Given below is one T cell receptor beta chain in context. No antigen is known for it. It has no much larger one-base neighbor in the sample; base qualities were not kept. Receptors were amplified or captured by the immunoSEQ multiplex PCR assay. For the multiplex PCR, a mixture combining 60 forward primers for TCR Vbeta segments and 13 reverse primers for TCR Jbeta segments was used. The CDR3 region of rearranged TCR beta genes was amplified from genomic DNA with a multiplex PCR assay. On the Illumina HiSeq System, the amplified TCR beta libraries were sequenced as 87-base-pair reads. Regarding the original processing steps: Across the 700 or so repertoires, a later analysis counted 60 million to 90 million unique TCR beta chains, around 10 million of which were shared by at least two donors. Raw reads were error-corrected and collapsed into unique sequences with a nearest-neighbor algorithm that merged closely related sequences to remove PCR and sequencing errors. CDR3 sequences were aligned to IMGT reference sequences to assign V, D and J gene segments. For a sequence to be retained, at least a six-nucleotide match to both a V gene segment and a J gene segment was required. A rearrangement was called productive if the CDR3 had no stop codons and remained in frame with V and J, and every other rearrangement was called non-productive. Following IMGT convention, CDR3 was defined as the stretch from the second conserved V-encoded cysteine to the conserved J-encoded phenylalanine. The earlier analysis of fewer than 750 of the donors excluded sequences that lacked an unambiguous match to a single V gene segment. In an earlier analysis of a few hundred of the donors, a V segment was called functional when productive rearrangements were above 56.7%, and segregating when the standard deviation between donors exceeded 5%. A statistical classification framework was developed to diagnose cytomegalovirus status using the catalog of TCR beta chain sequences. V and J gene assignment, in a later analysis, came from comparing TCR nucleotide sequences with IMGT/GENE-DB human TR gene sequences. A later analysis assigned CDR3 sequences and most-parsimonious VDJ recombination scenarios with the TCRdist pipeline. In a later analysis, every TCR beta chain was defined by the combination of its CDR3 amino acid sequence and its V-gene family, and reads without a unique V-gene family were dropped. As a way to deal with suspected cross-contamination and a sequencing artifact, a later analysis dropped 592 nucleotide sequences that were highly shared and had low generation probability. In a later analysis, a clonal expansion index for each public chain was calculated from normalized within-repertoire ranks of inferred template counts. In a later analysis, generation probabilities were computed using a VDJ recombination model fitted to out-of-frame rearrangements, and the results were checked against IGoR. In a later analysis, hypergeometric tests were used to score TCR-TCR, TCR-HLA and TCR-CMV co-occurrence, with a repertoire-size bias correction applied to TCR pairs. To estimate false discovery rates, a later analysis permuted the HLA or CMV assignments 20 times. In a later analysis, co-occurring TCRs were grouped with DBSCAN, and TCRdist sequence similarity was added when clustering was performed within HLA-allele-positive subsets. Repertoires with fewer than 30,000 or more than 120,000 public chains, plus five repertoires with anomalous nucleotide sharing, were excluded from co-occurrence clustering. The table comes from immuneACCESS by way of TCRdb, which keeps in-frame sequences with V and J called. Part of the clones is missing from these tables; in studies checked, under half for an unresolved V gene and the rest for unknown reasons. V, J and clone size are those of that table, while D and trimming were read from the DNA. The sample profile shows some 150,000 clones; roughly 82% of them were found once. The top ten hold around 3.2% of the sample.

The cohort was made up of roughly 670 healthy bone marrow donors. At the time of sampling, every cohort member was nominally healthy, though immune exposures that went unrecorded were likely present. The donor was CMV seronegative and belonged to the group of 350 to 400 seronegative cohort members. Each donor provided a peripheral blood sample, and peripheral blood mononuclear cells were used for TCR beta sequencing. Genomic DNA was extracted from the blood cell samples with the Qiagen DNeasy Blood Extraction Kit. The CDR1 and CDR2 encoded by the germline V gene are SQVTM and ANQGSEA. The CDR3 has 14 amino acids, counting the end cysteine and phenylalanine. Only the CDR3 portion is preserved as DNA: 42 bases, with reading frame beginning at the first base. This entry belongs to a study of cytomegalovirus exposure and HLA in healthy donors (dated by TCRdb to about 2017). For the study in its entirety: In an earlier analysis of roughly 500 of the donors, 276 Gb of sequence data and 100 million or so unique TCR beta sequences from 180 million or so T cells were reported. All discovery cohort repertoires had been generated on a single sequencing platform. In a later genetic analysis, genome-wide SNP genotypes for about 65% of the roughly 670 donors were used, and that subset was treated as a discovery cohort. Among about 360 genotyped donors of the cohort, an average of about 240,000 unique TCR beta nucleotide sequences were sequenced per donor, 15% to 20% of them non-productive. A later analysis re-examined previously published TCR beta repertoires from about 670 donors and added high-resolution HLA genotyping to investigate patterns of TCR occurrence. In an earlier analysis of 500 to 650 of the donors, high-throughput TCR beta sequencing was used to judge whether each TCR beta V gene segment behaved as functional or pseudogenic. Donor age, sex, ethnicity and CMV serostatus were compiled alongside the repertoire data. To predict cytomegalovirus infection status, the study combined high-throughput TCR immunosequencing, statistical association of individual TCRs with disease status, and machine learning. Class I and class II HLA loci were covered by the typing at four-digit resolution. The study aimed to test whether cataloging public T cell receptors could reveal signatures of past pathogen exposure. Typing coverage varied by locus: about 629-630 donors for A, B, C, DRB1 and DQB1; about 520 for DQA1; more than 600 for DPA1; fewer than 480 for DPB1. Around 330 gigabases of sequencing data and 91 million or so unique TCR sequences made up an early release that covered 640 HLA-typed donors. The study profiled the T cell repertoires of 550 to 700 subjects by immunosequencing and related them to cytomegalovirus serostatus. Rather than drawing on any new phenotypic data, the later analysis identified candidate immune exposures from TCR beta sequences and the way those sequences occurred across donors. Four or five DR-DQ haplotypes were handled as single units for association and clustering because linkage in the cohort was strong. Of the approximately 370 genotyped donors, roughly 80% were placed in the genetic ancestry cluster associated with self-reported Caucasian donors. Along with the approximately 620-subject first cohort, a separate validation cohort of over 90 different subjects was used.

The paper's findings and limits, for the study overall: A further reported finding was that TCR beta sequences accurately predicted the HLA-A and HLA-B alleles for most subjects in the first cohort. Sequencing depth was assumed to be roughly uniform across donors in the presence/absence analyses, though that assumption may not hold. Because some donors lacked HLA typing at each locus, the association tests relied only on the typed subset. In the study, 150 to 200 TCR beta chains were listed as associated with cytomegalovirus. The earlier analysis of fewer than 750 of the donors excluded roughly 17 rarely observed V segments, including chromosome 9 orphons, because counts were too low. A later analysis reported that several top co-occurrence clusters appeared linked to parvovirus B19, influenza, CMV and Epstein-Barr virus. The 87-base-pair reads could not distinguish some IMGT-functional V segments, including TRBV6-2 and TRBV6-3, so those segments were excluded. A few of the identified cytomegalovirus-associated TCR beta chains were confirmed in vitro to be specific for cytomegalovirus antigens. When HLA alleles, especially DR and DQ, strongly co-occurred, attributing TCR associations to individual alleles was difficult. Correlated functional status among segregating V segments might be attributable to linkage disequilibrium, but an unknown experimental factor could not be ruled out. In both the original and validation cohorts, the classifier was reported to diagnose cytomegalovirus status with high specificity and sensitivity. According to a later analysis, TCR association rates differed among HLA loci, with DRB1 alleles showing the most associated TCRs and HLA-C alleles showing the fewest. In an earlier analysis of fewer than 750 of the donors, most TCR beta V segments were observed in productive rearrangements about 87% or about 30% of the time, broadly matching IMGT annotations. The cohort was sequenced for TCR beta chains only, and without alpha or paired-chain data the features that could be detected were limited. A cluster of highly shared sequence variants was judged likely to represent a technical artifact of the sequencing pipeline. Across donors, most TCR sequences were observed very rarely, whereas some public TCRs were present in many individuals. A later genetic analysis associated a missense DCLRE1C variant with V-gene and J-gene trimming of TCR beta chains, and an independent cohort replicated the association. In a later analysis, 15,000 to 20,000 TCR beta sequences were associated with specific HLA alleles at a false discovery rate of 0.05. For the cohort, immune exposure information was limited to CMV serostatus. According to the authors, the approach could potentially be generalized to other disease states and immunological phenotypes. According to a later genetic analysis, donors in an Asian-associated ancestry cluster had fewer N-insertions in productive TCRs than the approximately 610-donor mean. In a later analysis, most CMV-associated TCR beta chains were found to appear HLA-restricted, with HLA associations seemingly driven largely by CMV exposure. In a later analysis, HLA-associated TCR beta chains showed more clonal expansion and lower generation probabilities than non-associated chains that were equally common.

The sequence came from a male donor in good health and CMV-seronegative. The sample taken for sequencing was PBMCs. The rearranged segments are TRBV29-1 and TRBJ2-5; the D gene remains uncertain. Gene TRBJ2-7 matches the end of the DNA better, so the J call may be wrong. The CDR3: CSVEGRPPSYEQYF. In nucleotides, the sequence is TGCAGCGTTGAGGGCAGGCCACCCTCCTACGAGCAGTACTTC.